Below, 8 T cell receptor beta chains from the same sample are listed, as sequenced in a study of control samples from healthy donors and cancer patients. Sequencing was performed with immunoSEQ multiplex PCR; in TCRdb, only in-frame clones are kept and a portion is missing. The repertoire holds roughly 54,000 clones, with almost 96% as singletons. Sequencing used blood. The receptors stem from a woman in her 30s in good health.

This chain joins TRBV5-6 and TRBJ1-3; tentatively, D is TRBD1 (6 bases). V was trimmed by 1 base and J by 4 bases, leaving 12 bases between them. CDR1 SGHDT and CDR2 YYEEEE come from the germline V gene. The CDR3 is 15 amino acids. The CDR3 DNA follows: TGTGCCAGCAGCTTGACAGGGTTTGGCGGAAACACCATATATTTT. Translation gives CASSLTGFGGNTIYF.

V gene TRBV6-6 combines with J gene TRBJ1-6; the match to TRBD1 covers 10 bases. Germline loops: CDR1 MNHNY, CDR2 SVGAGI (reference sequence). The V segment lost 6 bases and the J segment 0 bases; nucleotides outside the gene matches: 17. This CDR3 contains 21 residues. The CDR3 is CASSALPGTGARSSYNSPLHF. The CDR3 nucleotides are TGTGCCAGCAGCGCCCTGCCCGGGACAGGGGCCCGGTCCTCCTATAATTCACCCCTCCACTTT.

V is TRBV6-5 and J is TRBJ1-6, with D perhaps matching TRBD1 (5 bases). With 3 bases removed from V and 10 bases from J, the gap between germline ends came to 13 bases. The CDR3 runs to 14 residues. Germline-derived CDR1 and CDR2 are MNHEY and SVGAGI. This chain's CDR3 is CASSYGGGDSPLHF. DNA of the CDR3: TGTGCCAGCAGTTATGGGGGTGGGGACTCACCCCTCCACTTT.

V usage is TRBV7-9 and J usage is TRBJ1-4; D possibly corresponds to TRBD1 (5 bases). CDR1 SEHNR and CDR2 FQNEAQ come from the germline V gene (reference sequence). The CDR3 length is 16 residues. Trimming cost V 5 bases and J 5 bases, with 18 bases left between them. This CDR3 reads CASSSPPGTPNEKLFF. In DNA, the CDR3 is TGTGCCAGCAGCAGCCCCCCCGGGACCCCGAATGAAAAACTGTTTTTT.

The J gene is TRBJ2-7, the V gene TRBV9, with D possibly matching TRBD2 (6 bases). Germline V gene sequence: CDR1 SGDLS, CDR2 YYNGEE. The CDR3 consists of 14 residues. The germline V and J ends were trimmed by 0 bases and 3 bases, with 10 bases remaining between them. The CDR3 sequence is CASSVVPGDYEQYF. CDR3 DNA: TGTGCCAGCAGCGTAGTGCCGGGGGACTACGAGCAGTACTTC.

CDR3 nucleotides: TGTGCCACCAGTGCTGGGGGTGAACAGCCCCAGCATTTT. Protein sequence: CATSAGGEQPQHF. V usage is TRBV24-1 and J usage is TRBJ1-5, with D possibly matching TRBD1 (5 bases). There are 13 residues in the CDR3. Germline assignment: CDR1 KGHDR and CDR2 SFDVKD. Trimming took 5 bases from V and 7 from J, leaving 11 bases between them.

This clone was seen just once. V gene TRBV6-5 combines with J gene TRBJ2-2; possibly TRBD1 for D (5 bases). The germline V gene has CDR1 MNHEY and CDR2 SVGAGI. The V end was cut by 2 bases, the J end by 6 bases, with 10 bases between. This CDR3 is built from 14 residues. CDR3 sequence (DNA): TGTGCCAGCAGTTACGGGGCCCCTTCCGGGGAGCTGTTTTTT. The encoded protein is CASSYGAPSGELFF.

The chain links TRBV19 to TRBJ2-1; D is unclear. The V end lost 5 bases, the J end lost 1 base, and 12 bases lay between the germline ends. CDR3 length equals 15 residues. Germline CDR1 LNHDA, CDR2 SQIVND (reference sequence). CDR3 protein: CASSLNARSYNEQFF. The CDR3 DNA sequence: TGTGCCAGTAGTCTGAACGCGCGGTCCTACAATGAGCAGTTCTTC.